These T cell receptor beta chains were read from a single sample in a study of cytomegalovirus exposure and HLA in healthy donors. Assay: immunoSEQ multiplex PCR; the TCRdb copy retains only in-frame clones and omits some. The table shows about 200,000 clones, with approximately 11% occurring only once. Sequencing was carried out using PBMCs. These receptors were obtained from a man between 50 and 59 years old in good health and CMV-seropositive. Each CDR3 is given with its conserved first and last residue. A D gene is named only where the DNA matches it firmly. Clone size appears in some rows only: once, few, many, or a class for an expanded clone.

d_call: NA
clone_size: NA
j_call: TRBJ1-4
v_call: TRBV5-5
cdr3_nt: TGTGCCAGCAGCCCCGGGAGCGGCCCTAATGAAAAACTGTTTTTT
cdr3_aa: CASSPGSGPNEKLFF

d_call: NA
clone_size: NA
j_call: TRBJ1-2
v_call: TRBV30
cdr3_nt: TGTGCCTGGAGTGTCACAGGGACGGGGTCTGGCTACACCTTC
cdr3_aa: CAWSVTGTGSGYTF

d_call: TRBD1
clone_size: NA
j_call: TRBJ1-2
v_call: TRBV28
cdr3_nt: TGTGCCACCCTAGGACAGGTACTCTATGGCTACACCTTC
cdr3_aa: CATLGQVLYGYTF

d_call: TRBD1
clone_size: few
j_call: TRBJ1-4
v_call: TRBV9
cdr3_nt: TGTGCCAGCAGCGCCGGGACAGCTAATGAAAAACTGTTTTTT
cdr3_aa: CASSAGTANEKLFF

d_call: TRBD1
clone_size: NA
j_call: TRBJ1-2
v_call: TRBV25-1
cdr3_nt: TGTGCCAGCAGTCAGGGGGCTGGATATGGCTACACCTTC
cdr3_aa: CASSQGAGYGYTF

d_call: NA
clone_size: NA
j_call: TRBJ2-3
v_call: TRBV6-5
cdr3_nt: TGTGCCAGCAGTGCCTATGAGACTCCCCCAACGCAGTATTTT
cdr3_aa: CASSAYETPPTQYF

d_call: TRBD1
clone_size: few
j_call: TRBJ1-6
v_call: TRBV30
cdr3_nt: TGTGCCTGGGCCCCTAGGACAGGCCCCTATAATTCACCCCCCCACTTT
cdr3_aa: CAWAPRTGPYNSPPHF

d_call: NA
clone_size: NA
j_call: TRBJ1-4
v_call: TRBV9
cdr3_nt: TGTGCCAGCAGCGTAGGGCGGGCAAATAATGAAAAACTGTTTTTT
cdr3_aa: CASSVGRANNEKLFF

d_call: TRBD1
clone_size: few
j_call: TRBJ1-2
v_call: TRBV19
cdr3_nt: TGTGCCAGCCAGCCGGGACAGGGGATCTATGGCTACACCTTC
cdr3_aa: CASQPGQGIYGYTF

d_call: NA
clone_size: few
j_call: TRBJ2-3
v_call: TRBV10-1
cdr3_nt: TGCGCCAGCAGTCCCGCGGGGTTGGATACGCAGTATTTT
cdr3_aa: CASSPAGLDTQYF

d_call: TRBD1
clone_size: NA
j_call: TRBJ1-1
v_call: TRBV5-8
cdr3_nt: TGTGCCAGCAGTTCCCCCGGGACAGAGGACACTGAAGCTTTCTTT
cdr3_aa: CASSSPGTEDTEAFF

d_call: NA
clone_size: few
j_call: TRBJ1-1
v_call: TRBV6-1
cdr3_nt: TGTGCCAGTCGCCCAGGAGGGGCAACTGAAGCTTTCTTT
cdr3_aa: CASRPGGATEAFF

d_call: TRBD1
clone_size: few
j_call: TRBJ1-1
v_call: TRBV6-1
cdr3_nt: TGTGCCAGCAGTAGCCTCACAGGGGGGAACACTGAAGCTTTCTTT
cdr3_aa: CASSSLTGGNTEAFF